The rows below give T cell receptor beta chains drawn from one sample of a study of shared clonotypes between healthy human individuals. Assay: immunoSEQ multiplex PCR; the TCRdb copy retains only in-frame clones and omits some. The data show under 1,100,000 clones, approximately 80% seen once. What was sequenced was memory CD4+ T cells from PBMCs. These receptors all come from a man aged 18 to 30 in good health. Some clones in this sample may be carry-over from other donors' samples. Each CDR3 is given with its conserved first and last residue. A D gene is named only where the DNA matches it firmly. Only part of the rows carry a size: once, few, many, or a class if the clone is expanded.

j_call d_call v_call clone_size cdr3_nt cdr3_aa
TRBJ1-5 . TRBV9 . TGTGCCAGCAGCGTATTGGATGACAATCAGCCCCAGCATTTT CASSVLDDNQPQHF
TRBJ2-3 TRBD2 TRBV30 . TGTGCCTGGACCGGGACTAGCGGGCCAGATACGCAGTATTTT CAWTGTSGPDTQYF
TRBJ1-5 TRBD1 TRBV2 . TGTGCCAGCAGTTTGCTCTATGGCGGGACAGGGGGCCGTTCGGGCAATCAGCCCCAGCATTTT CASSLLYGGTGGRSGNQPQHF
TRBJ1-2 . TRBV5-1 . TGCGCCAGCAGCTTGGACGGGGACCGGGGCTACACCTTC CASSLDGDRGYTF
TRBJ2-7 . TRBV11-3 . TGTGCCAGCAGCTTAGGGGAATCCTACGAGCAGTACTTC CASSLGESYEQYF
TRBJ2-5 TRBD2 TRBV7-2 . TGTGCCAGCAGCCCTTACTCACTCGGACTAGCGAAAGAGACCCAGTACTTC CASSPYSLGLAKETQYF
TRBJ1-1 . TRBV7-2 . TGTGCCAGCAGCCCCCCGTCAGGGCGTAACACTGAAGCTTTCTTT CASSPPSGRNTEAFF
TRBJ1-6 . TRBV6-5 . TGTGCCAGCAGTTACCCGAATTCACCCCTCCACTTT CASSYPNSPLHF
TRBJ1-1 TRBD1 TRBV7-9 . TGTGCCAGCAGCTTTGGACAGGGAGTCACTGAAGCTTTCTTT CASSFGQGVTEAFF
TRBJ1-2 . TRBV6-1 . TGTGCCAGCAGTGAGTCCTCCTATGGCTACACCTTC CASSESSYGYTF
TRBJ2-7 TRBD2 TRBV28 . TGTGCCAGCAGTCCGGGAGGGGGAACCCACTACGAGCAGTACTTC CASSPGGGTHYEQYF
TRBJ2-3 . TRBV5-8 few TGTGCCAGCAGCCCTGGCAGGATAGCGGACGGCACAGATACGCAGTATTTT CASSPGRIADGTDTQYF
TRBJ1-6 . TRBV7-3 once TGTGCCAGCAGCTTAACTGGGGGGCTAGATTCACCCCTCCACTTT CASSLTGGLDSPLHF
TRBJ1-4 . TRBV25-1 . TGTGCCAGCCGGCGCAGCGCAACTAATGAAAAACTGTTTTTT CASRRSATNEKLFF
TRBJ1-1 . TRBV28 . TGTGCCAGCACCTCATGGCCCAGGGAGGCTGGGGCTTTCTTT CASTSWPREAGAFF